This T cell receptor beta chain came from a study of cytomegalovirus exposure and HLA in healthy donors. Study findings and constraints: In an earlier analysis, in around 590 donors, most V segments appeared productive either ~87% or ~30% of the time. In all likelihood, a cluster of highly shared sequence variants was a sequencing artifact. A later analysis, which compared TCR beta chains of equal frequency, found the HLA-associated ones more clonally expanded.

Looked up from germline, CDR1 is GTSNPN and CDR2 is SVGIG (reference sequence). Trimming at V came to 3 bases and at J to 5 bases, leaving 6 bases not matched to a gene. The CDR3 runs to 15 residues. With respect to this clone: Its antigen is as yet unknown.

The PCR contained 60 Vbeta and 13 Jbeta primers. Per the original methods: An analysis performed later counted about 80 million unique TCR beta chains (roughly 10 million of them shared). The assay was immunoSEQ multiplex PCR, and TCRdb's table has in-frame clones only and misses some. The V and J calls and the clone size are those of that table, but D and trimming were determined from the DNA. This table holds about 83,000 clones, approximately 70% found once. This chain uses TRBV30 with TRBJ2-3, with 12 positions matching TRBD2. Sample: PBMCs. The TCR was taken from a man aged 55 to 70 in good health and CMV-seronegative. The CDR3 spells CAWRPTSGGRDTQYF. In nucleotides, the CDR3 is TGTGCCTGGAGGCCGACTAGCGGGGGAAGAGATACGCAGTATTTT.